This T cell receptor beta chain appears in the sequencing data of a study of OX40 agonist ivuxolimab in advanced cancers. Peripheral blood came from all dose cohorts at three timepoints. Produced via immunoSEQ multiplex PCR; TCRdb's table is partial and in-frame only. The sample includes tens of thousands of clones, more than 85% seen only once; the top ten take 2.6%. To note about this clone: The antigen remains undetermined.

J gave up 5 bases and V 4 bases, and 12 bases lay outside the gene matches. The CDR3 contains 16 residues. Per the germline V gene, CDR1 is MNHEY and CDR2 is SMNVEV (reference sequence). Overall study results and limits: Certain nonresponders likewise exhibited a low normalized T-cell clonal expansion.

This clonotype was sampled from an adult with an advanced solid tumor such as melanoma, head and neck, liver or kidney cancer. V gene TRBV27 combines with J gene TRBJ2-5; 8 bases line up with TRBD1. The specimen was CD4+ or CD8+ T cells sorted from blood, collected in a trial of the OX40 agonist ivuxolimab. The CDR3 DNA sequence: TGTGCCAGCAGTTCATCGACAGGGGCCCCTTTGGAGACCCAGTACTTC. Protein product: CASSSSTGAPLETQYF.